Included here is one T cell receptor beta chain sequence, with context. The antigen it binds to is not known. There are no base qualities to consult, and no much larger clone falls within one base. This record belongs to a study of regulatory T cells in long-lasting Graves disease (dated by TCRdb to the early 2020s). Background for the entire study: Patients with newly diagnosed Graves' disease had been on antithyroid drugs for under 3 months. Peripheral blood TCR sequencing and RNA sequencing compared persistent Graves' disease patients with newly diagnosed Graves' disease patients. The study was conducted in China and was registered as a clinical trial. A total of around 35 samples underwent TCR sequencing, from about 13 patients with persistent Graves' disease and approximately 20 patients with newly diagnosed Graves' disease. Overall study results and their limits: Because the primary lesion, thyroid tissue, could not be accessed, the study looked at peripheral blood alone. The authors acknowledged the small sample size as a limitation that may reduce accuracy. Sequencing and analysis were limited to the TCR beta chain. Persistent disease showed preferential use of TRBV28, TRBJ1-2 and TRBJ2-5, whereas newly diagnosed disease favored TRBV20-1 and TRBJ2-1. A larger number of public clonotypes was shared among persistent patients (about 2,700) than among newly diagnosed patients (approximately 1,000). Persistent Graves' disease patients showed lower TCR Shannon entropy and fewer highly expanded clones than newly diagnosed patients, suggesting clonal expansion.

The time point label, read with the paper, signifies: newly diagnosed GD, antithyroid drugs for less than 3 months. For both TCR sequencing and RNA sequencing, RNA was extracted from PBMCs using TRIzol. The diagnosis of Graves' disease was made according to American Thyroid Association guidelines. The patients came from an endocrinology department in Xi'an, China. From each patient, approximately 9 milliliters of peripheral blood was collected into an EDTA anticoagulant tube. Ficoll Paque Plus density gradient separation was used to isolate PBMCs, and no additional T cell sorting was done. An Agilent 2100 Bioanalyzer and agarose gel were used to check RNA quality, and a NanoDrop 2000 was used to measure RNA concentration. CDR1 is given as DFQATT and CDR2 as SNEGSKA, both from the germline V gene (reference sequence). V is cut by 2 bases and J by 6 bases, and the space between the germline ends is 14 bases. From the cysteine up to the phenylalanine, the CDR3 has a length of 13 residues. The retained sequence is limited to the CDR3, 39 bases, with the frame set at the first base.

Library method: multiplex PCR. TCRdb shows the sequencer as Illumina HiSeq 4000. To build TCR beta libraries, CDR3 regions were amplified by Arm-PCR using iRepertoire HTBI primers. Before sequencing, the PCR products underwent gel purification. Per the authors' processing: Gene usage analysis of CDR3 amino acid clonotypes used the approximately 62 TRBV and more than 13 TRBJ segments found across samples. COPE and FqMerger were used to merge filtered high-quality paired reads into contigs. BLAST was used to align contigs to the IMGT TRBV, TRBD and TRBJ reference genes, and CDR3 was defined following IMGT. Any clonotype with a frequency above 0.1% was classified as a highly expanded clone. Shannon entropy was used to measure repertoire diversity, and the Gini coefficient was used to measure V-J evenness. Public clonotypes were defined as clonotypes shared by more than one individual. The public reads were reprocessed in TCRdb via fastp at Q25 and MiXCR, keeping in-frame beta chains. Here each entry gathers all rows of one CDR3 protein and keeps the most common genes and DNA. Here the V and J calls rest on TCRdb's processing, not on the authors' analysis. The sample has about 470,000 distinct CDR3 sequences on record, around 16% of them singletons. The ten largest clones take up less than 15% of the sample.

These data were likewise used in another study, on T cells in Graves' hyperthyroidism and ophthalmopathy. The second investigation adds: Graves' hyperthyroidism was defined as stable when no progression to ophthalmopathy occurred over 18 months of follow-up. Hyperthyroidism patients were newly diagnosed, had a disease duration of under 2 months, and were aged 18 to 65 years. Any patient with an uncontrolled infection, another autoimmune disease, pregnancy or lactation was excluded. Diagnoses were established on the basis of clinical symptoms, serum thyroxine and TRAb, thyroid ultrasound, and orbital computed tomography. A first-round RT-PCR of the TCR CDR3 used the HTBI primer set with the Qiagen OneStep RT-PCR kit. Most expanded thyroid clonotypes (frequency above 0.001) were also found in blood, which suggests that blood repertoires may mirror thyroid immune responses. A model built on a 13 V-J signature distinguished ophthalmopathy from stable hyperthyroidism, reaching 85% to 90% sensitivity and around 81% specificity in cross-validation and 80%/75% in testing. In validation, the model predicted progression to ophthalmopathy a median of approximately 6.3 months before onset, with roughly 70% sensitivity and roughly 73% specificity. A discovery cohort of approximately 97 patients, about 40 with Graves' ophthalmopathy and roughly 59 with stable Graves' hyperthyroidism, was used to find distinguishing TCR V-J signatures. An independent validation cohort of under 20 hyperthyroidism patients and about 15 patients who later progressed to ophthalmopathy tested prospective prediction of ophthalmopathy. For training and testing, the 80 to 100 patients in the discovery cohort were randomly divided in a 7:3 ratio. In addition, the study compared T-cell repertoires in thyroid tissue and in blood from about six Graves' hyperthyroidism patients. After blood sampling, hyperthyroidism patients were treated with methimazole at a starting dose of 30 mg daily, and ophthalmopathy patients were treated with high-dose intravenous methylprednisolone. A second multiplex PCR round built the libraries, followed by size selection and purification. Paired-end sequencing of the libraries was performed with 100 bp reads on an Illumina HiSeq2000. Raw data were processed with SOAPnuke, discarding reads with adapters, uncalled bases, mean Phred below 15, or no exact constant-primer or identifier match. COPE v1.2.5 was used to merge high-quality paired reads, and clonotypes were defined as unique nucleotide sequences. MiTCR v1.1 was used to align the clonotypes against IMGT TRBV, TRBD and TRBJ reference segments. The analysis included only V-J combinations with a frequency above 0.0001, which together covered 99% to 99.2% of the repertoires. A TCS score was defined as the ratio of F50 (clonal expansion) to E x V (chaos), with BLOSUM62-based TCRdist applied between CDR3 peptides within each V-J. Welch's t-statistics and random forest reduced roughly 530 V-J features to roughly 13, which were used in a naive Bayes classifier (R e1071). No statistical method was used to fix the sample size in advance, and group allocation was not hidden from the investigators. According to the paper, TCR Vbeta CDR3 sequencing was carried out on more than 120 peripheral blood samples, which came from about 45 ophthalmopathy, roughly 75 hyperthyroidism and around 17 progressor patients.

This clonotype originated in a man aged 40-49 years with Graves disease. Donor details come from another sample of the same person, matched by shared clones. Sequenced here: peripheral blood mononuclear cells (PBMCs), sampled at new diagnosis, from a patient treated with antithyroid drugs. The rearranged segments are TRBV20-1 and TRBJ2-7, with the identity of the D gene unclear. Here the CDR3 is given as CSARSPLASEQYF. The bases are TGCAGTGCTAGATCCCCCTTGGCTAGCGAGCAGTACTTC.